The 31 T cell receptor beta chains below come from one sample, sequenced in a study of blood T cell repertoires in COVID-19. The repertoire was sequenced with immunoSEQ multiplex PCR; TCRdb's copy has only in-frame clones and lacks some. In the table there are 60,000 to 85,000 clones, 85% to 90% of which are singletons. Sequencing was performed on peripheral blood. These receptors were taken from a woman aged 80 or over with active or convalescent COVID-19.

This chain's CDR3 is CATQGVSSYNSPLHF. The CDR3, as DNA: TGTGCCACCCAGGGGGTGAGCTCCTATAATTCACCCCTCCACTTT. The V call is TRBV2, the J call TRBJ1-6; 7 bases map to TRBD1. Germline V CDR1 and CDR2: SNHLY, FYNNEI. V dropped 10 bases and J dropped 0; count of bases not matched to a gene: 6. CDR3 size: 15 residues.

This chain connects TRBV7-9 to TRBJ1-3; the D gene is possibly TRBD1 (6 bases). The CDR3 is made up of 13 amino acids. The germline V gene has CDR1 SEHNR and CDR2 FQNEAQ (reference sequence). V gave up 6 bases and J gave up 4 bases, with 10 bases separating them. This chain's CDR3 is CASSTGFGNTIYF. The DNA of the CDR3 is TGTGCCAGCAGTACAGGGTTCGGAAACACCATATATTTT.

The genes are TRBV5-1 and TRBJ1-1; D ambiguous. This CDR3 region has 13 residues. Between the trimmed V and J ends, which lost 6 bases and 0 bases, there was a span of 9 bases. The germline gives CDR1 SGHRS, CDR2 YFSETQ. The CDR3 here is CASIEGVNTEAFF. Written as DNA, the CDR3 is TGCGCCAGCATAGAGGGAGTGAACACTGAAGCTTTCTTT. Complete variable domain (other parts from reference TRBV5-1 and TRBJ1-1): KAGVTQTPRYLIKTRGQQVTLSCSPISGHRSVSWYQQTPGQGLQFLFEYFSETQRNKGNFPGRFSGRQFSNSRSEMNVSTLELGDSALYLCASIEGVNTEAFFGQGTRLTVV.

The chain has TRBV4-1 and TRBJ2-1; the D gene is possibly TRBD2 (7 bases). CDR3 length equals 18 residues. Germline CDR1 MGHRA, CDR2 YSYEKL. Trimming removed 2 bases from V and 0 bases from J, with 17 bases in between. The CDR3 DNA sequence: TGCGCCAGCAGCCAACCACGAGGGGGGGGCGGCTCCTACAATGAGCAGTTCTTC. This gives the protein CASSQPRGGGGSYNEQFF.

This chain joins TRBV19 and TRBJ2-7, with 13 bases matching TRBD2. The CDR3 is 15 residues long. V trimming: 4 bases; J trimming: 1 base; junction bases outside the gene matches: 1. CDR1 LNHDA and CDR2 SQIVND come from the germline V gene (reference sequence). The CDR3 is CASSTTSGRSYEQYF. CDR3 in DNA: TGTGCCAGTAGTACGACTAGCGGGAGGTCCTACGAGCAGTACTTC.

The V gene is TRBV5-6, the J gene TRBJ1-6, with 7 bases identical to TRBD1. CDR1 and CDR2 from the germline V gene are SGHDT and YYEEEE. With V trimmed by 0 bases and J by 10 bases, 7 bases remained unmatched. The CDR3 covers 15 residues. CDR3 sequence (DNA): TGTGCCAGCAGCTTGGGCCAGGGGGAGTACTCACCCCTCCACTTT. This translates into CASSLGQGEYSPLHF.

CDR3 amino acids: CASSLAGVYQETQYF. The CDR3, as DNA: TGTGCCAGCAGTCTAGCGGGGGTCTACCAAGAGACCCAGTACTTC. The chain joins TRBV2 to TRBJ2-5; 10 bases match TRBD2. This CDR3 comprises 15 residues. In germline, CDR1 is SNHLY, CDR2 FYNNEI. The J segment lost 0 bases and the V segment lost 5 bases, leaving 3 bases of the junction unmatched.

CDR3 sequence reads: CASSLGTGGGASNQPQHF. CDR3 sequence (DNA): TGTGCCAGCAGCTTGGGGACCGGAGGAGGGGCAAGCAATCAGCCCCAGCATTTT. The V call is TRBV5-4, the J call TRBJ1-5; tentatively, D is TRBD1 (5 bases). Trimming shortened V by 0 bases and J by 1 base, and 17 bases separated the two germline ends. The CDR3 spans 18 residues. Germline-derived CDR1 and CDR2 are SGHNT and YYREEE (reference sequence).

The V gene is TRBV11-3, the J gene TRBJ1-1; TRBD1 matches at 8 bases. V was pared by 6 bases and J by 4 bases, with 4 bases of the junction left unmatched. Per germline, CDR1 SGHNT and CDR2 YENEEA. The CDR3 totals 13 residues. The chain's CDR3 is CASSLTGGTEAFF. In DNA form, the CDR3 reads TGTGCCAGCAGTCTAACAGGGGGCACTGAAGCTTTCTTT.

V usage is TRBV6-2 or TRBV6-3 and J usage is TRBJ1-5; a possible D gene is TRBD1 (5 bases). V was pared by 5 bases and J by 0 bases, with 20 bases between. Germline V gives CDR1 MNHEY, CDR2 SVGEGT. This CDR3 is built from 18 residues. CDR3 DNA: TGTGCCAGCAGTAAAGGGGCAGGAGGGACGGGTAGCAATCAGCCCCAGCATTTT. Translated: CASSKGAGGTGSNQPQHF.

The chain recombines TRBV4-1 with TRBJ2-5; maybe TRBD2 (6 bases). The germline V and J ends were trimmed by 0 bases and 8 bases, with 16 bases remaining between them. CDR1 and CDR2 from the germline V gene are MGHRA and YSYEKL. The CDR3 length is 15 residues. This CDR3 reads CASSQDRRLVVTQYF. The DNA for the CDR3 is TGCGCCAGCAGCCAAGATCGGAGACTAGTAGTAACCCAGTACTTC.

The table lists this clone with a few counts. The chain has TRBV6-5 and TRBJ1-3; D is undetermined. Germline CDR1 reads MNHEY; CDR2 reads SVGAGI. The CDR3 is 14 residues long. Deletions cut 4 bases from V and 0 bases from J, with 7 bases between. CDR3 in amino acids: CASSSPSSGNTIYF. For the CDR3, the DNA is TGTGCCAGCAGTTCCCCGAGCTCTGGAAACACCATATATTTT.

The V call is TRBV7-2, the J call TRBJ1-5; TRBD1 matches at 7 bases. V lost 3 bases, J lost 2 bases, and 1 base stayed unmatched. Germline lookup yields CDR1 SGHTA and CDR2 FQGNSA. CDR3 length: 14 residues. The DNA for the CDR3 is TGTGCCAGCAGCTTCGACAGGGGCAATCAGCCCCAGCATTTT. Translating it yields CASSFDRGNQPQHF. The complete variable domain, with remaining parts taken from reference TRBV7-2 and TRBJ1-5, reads GAGVSQSPSNKVTEKGKDVELRCDPISGHTALYWYRQSLGQGLEFLIYFQGNSAPDKSGLPSDRFSAERTGGSVSTLTIQRTQQEDSAVYLCASSFDRGNQPQHFGDGTRLSIL.

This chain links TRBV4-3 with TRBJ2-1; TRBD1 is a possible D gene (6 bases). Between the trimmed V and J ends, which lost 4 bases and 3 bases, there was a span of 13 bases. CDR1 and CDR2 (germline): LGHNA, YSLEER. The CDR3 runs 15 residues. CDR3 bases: TGCGCCAGCAGCCGGGACATACAGGGCTACAATGAGCAGTTCTTC. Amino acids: CASSRDIQGYNEQFF.

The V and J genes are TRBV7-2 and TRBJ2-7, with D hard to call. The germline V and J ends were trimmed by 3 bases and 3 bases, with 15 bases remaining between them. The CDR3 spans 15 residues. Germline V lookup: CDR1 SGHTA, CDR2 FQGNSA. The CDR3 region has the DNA TGTGCCAGCAGCTTCCGAGGATCCTTAAGCTACGAGCAGTACTTC. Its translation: CASSFRGSLSYEQYF. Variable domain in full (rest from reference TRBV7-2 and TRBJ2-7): GAGVSQSPSNKVTEKGKDVELRCDPISGHTALYWYRQSLGQGLEFLIYFQGNSAPDKSGLPSDRFSAERTGGSVSTLTIQRTQQEDSAVYLCASSFRGSLSYEQYFGPGTRLTVT.

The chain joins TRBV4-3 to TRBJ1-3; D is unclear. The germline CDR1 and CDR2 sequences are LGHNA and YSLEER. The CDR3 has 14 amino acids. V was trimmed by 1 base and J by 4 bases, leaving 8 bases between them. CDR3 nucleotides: TGCGCCAGCAGCCAAGTGGTCAGAGGAAACACCATATATTTT. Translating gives CASSQVVRGNTIYF.

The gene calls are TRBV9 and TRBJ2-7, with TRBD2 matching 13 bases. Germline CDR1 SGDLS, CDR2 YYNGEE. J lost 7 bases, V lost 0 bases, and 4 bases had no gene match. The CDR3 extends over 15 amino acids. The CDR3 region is CASSVVGTSGIEQYF. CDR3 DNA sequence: TGTGCCAGCAGCGTAGTGGGGACTAGCGGGATTGAGCAGTACTTC.

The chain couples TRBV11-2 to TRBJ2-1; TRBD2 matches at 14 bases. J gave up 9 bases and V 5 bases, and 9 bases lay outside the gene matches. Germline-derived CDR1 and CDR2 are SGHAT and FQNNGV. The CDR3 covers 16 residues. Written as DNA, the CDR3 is TGTGCCAGCAGCGAGCCGGGACTAGCGGGGGTAGGTGAGCAGTTCTTC. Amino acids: CASSEPGLAGVGEQFF. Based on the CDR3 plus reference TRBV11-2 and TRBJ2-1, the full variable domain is EAGVAQSPRYKIIEKRQSVAFWCNPISGHATLYWYQQILGQGPKLLIQFQNNGVVDDSQLPKDRFSAERLKGVDSTLKIQPAKLEDSAVYLCASSEPGLAGVGEQFFGPGTRLTVL.

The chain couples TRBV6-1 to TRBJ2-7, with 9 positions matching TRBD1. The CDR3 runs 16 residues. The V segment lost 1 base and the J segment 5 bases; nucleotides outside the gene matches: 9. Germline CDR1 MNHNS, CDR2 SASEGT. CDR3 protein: CASSEGTGAVKDEQYF. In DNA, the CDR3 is TGTGCCAGCAGTGAAGGGACAGGGGCAGTAAAGGACGAGCAGTACTTC.

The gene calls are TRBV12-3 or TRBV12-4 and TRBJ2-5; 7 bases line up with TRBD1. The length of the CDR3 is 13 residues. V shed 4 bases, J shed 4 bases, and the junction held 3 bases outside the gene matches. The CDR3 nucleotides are TGTGCCAGCAGTTACAGGGGTTCAGAGACCCAGTACTTC. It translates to CASSYRGSETQYF.

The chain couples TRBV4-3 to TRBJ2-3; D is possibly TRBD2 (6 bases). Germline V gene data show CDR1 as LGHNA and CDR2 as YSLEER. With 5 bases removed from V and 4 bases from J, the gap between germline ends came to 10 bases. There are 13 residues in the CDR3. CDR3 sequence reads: CASSMRGPDTQYF. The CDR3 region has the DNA TGCGCCAGCAGCATGCGGGGTCCAGATACGCAGTATTTT.

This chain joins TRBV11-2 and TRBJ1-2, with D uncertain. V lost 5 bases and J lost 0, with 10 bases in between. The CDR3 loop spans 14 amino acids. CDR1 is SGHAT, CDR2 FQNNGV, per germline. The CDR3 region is CASSPLTANYGYTF. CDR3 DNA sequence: TGTGCCAGCAGCCCACTTACGGCTAACTATGGCTACACCTTC.

The CDR3, as DNA: TGTGCCAGCAGCTCCCTACACCGGGACAGGGAAGATTTTGGCTACACCTTC. Its translation: CASSSLHRDREDFGYTF. V is TRBV11-3 and J is TRBJ1-2, with 9 bases identical to TRBD1. After removal of 4 bases from V and 7 bases from J, the junction contained 16 bases not matched to a gene. CDR3 length: 17 amino acids. Per the germline V gene, CDR1 is SGHNT and CDR2 is YENEEA.

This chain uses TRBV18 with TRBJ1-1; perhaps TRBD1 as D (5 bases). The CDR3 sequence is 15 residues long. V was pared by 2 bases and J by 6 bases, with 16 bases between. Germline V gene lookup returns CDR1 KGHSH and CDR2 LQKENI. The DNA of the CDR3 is TGTGCCAGCTCACCATTTTCACCGGGGGTATCTGAAGCTTTCTTT. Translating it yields CASSPFSPGVSEAFF.

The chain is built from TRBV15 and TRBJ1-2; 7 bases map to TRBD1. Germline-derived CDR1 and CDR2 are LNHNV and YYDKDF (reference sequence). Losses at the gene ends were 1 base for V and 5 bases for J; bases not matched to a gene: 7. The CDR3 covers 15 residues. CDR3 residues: CATSRGRDSLYGYTF. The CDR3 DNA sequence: TGTGCCACCAGCAGAGGCCGGGACAGCCTATATGGCTACACCTTC.

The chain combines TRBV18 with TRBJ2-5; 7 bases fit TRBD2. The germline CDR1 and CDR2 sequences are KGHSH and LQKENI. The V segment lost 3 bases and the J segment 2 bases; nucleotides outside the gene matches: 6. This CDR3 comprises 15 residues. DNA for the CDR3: TGTGCCAGCTCACCGATGGCGGGAGCACAAGAGACCCAGTACTTC. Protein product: CASSPMAGAQETQYF.

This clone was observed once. In DNA, the CDR3 is TGTGCCAGCAGGGGGCGTAATGAAAAACTGTTTTTT. Translation: CASRGRNEKLFF. The rearrangement joins TRBV6-5 to TRBJ1-4; D might be TRBD1 (5 bases). V lost 6 bases and J 4 bases, leaving 6 bases between the germline ends. CDR1 and CDR2 from the germline V gene are MNHEY and SVGAGI. The CDR3 has 12 amino acids.

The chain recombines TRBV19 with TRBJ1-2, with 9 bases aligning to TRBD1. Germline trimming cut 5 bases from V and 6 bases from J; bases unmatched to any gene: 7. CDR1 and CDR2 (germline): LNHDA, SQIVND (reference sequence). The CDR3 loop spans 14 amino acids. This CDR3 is CASSVTGGANGYTF. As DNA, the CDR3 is TGTGCCAGTAGTGTTACAGGGGGCGCGAATGGCTACACCTTC. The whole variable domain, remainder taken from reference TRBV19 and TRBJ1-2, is DGGITQSPKYLFRKEGQNVTLSCEQNLNHDAMYWYRQDPGQGLRLIYYSQIVNDFQKGDIAEGYSVSREKKESFPLTVTSAQKNPTAFYLCASSVTGGANGYTFGSGTRLTVV.

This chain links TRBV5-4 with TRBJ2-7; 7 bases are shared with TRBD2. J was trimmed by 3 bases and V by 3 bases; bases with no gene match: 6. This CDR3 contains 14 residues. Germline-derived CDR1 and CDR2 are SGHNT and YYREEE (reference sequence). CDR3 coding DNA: TGTGCCAGCAGCTCCGACCCGGGAGGCTACGAGCAGTACTTC. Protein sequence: CASSSDPGGYEQYF. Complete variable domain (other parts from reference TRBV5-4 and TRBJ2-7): ETGVTQSPTHLIKTRGQQVTLRCSSQSGHNTVSWYQQALGQGPQFIFQYYREEENGRGNFPPRFSGLQFPNYSSELNVNALELDDSALYLCASSSDPGGYEQYFGPGTRLTVT.

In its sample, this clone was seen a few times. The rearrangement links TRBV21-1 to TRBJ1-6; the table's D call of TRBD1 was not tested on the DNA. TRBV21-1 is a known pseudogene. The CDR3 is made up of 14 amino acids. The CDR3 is CASSTRDTYSPLHF. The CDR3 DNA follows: TGTGCCAGCAGCACGAGGGACACTTATTCACCCCTCCACTTT.

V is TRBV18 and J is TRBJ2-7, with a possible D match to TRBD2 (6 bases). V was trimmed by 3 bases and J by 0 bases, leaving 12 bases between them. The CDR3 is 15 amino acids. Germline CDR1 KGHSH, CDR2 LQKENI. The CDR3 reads CASSPAGTVSYEQYF. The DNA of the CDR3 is TGTGCCAGCTCACCCGCCGGGACTGTCTCCTACGAGCAGTACTTC.